This passage covers 25 T cell receptor beta chains from one sample sequenced in a study of CD8 T cells in ankylosing spondylitis (dated by TCRdb to the late 2010s). Study-level results and caveats: A TCR beta motif made up of several highly homologous amino acid variants appeared to be characteristic of blood from ankylosing spondylitis patients.

Receptor libraries were prepared by 5' RACE. The sequencer listed for this sample is Illumina HiSeq 2500. In TCRdb, the public reads were trimmed at Q25 with fastp and aligned with MiXCR, with productive beta chains retained. Identical CDR3 protein sequences are pooled into one entry, listed with their most common genes and DNA. This sample has around 480,000 distinct CDR3 sequences in its table, and 15% to 20% of those were observed once. The ten largest make up over 1% of the sample. Their antigen targets remain unknown. The sample comprised blood, either unsorted or a sorted T cell fraction (not recorded which). All receptors derive from a male donor with ankylosing spondylitis.

V is TRBV27 and J is TRBJ2-3, with 8 bases that match TRBD2. Germline CDR1 reads MNHEY; CDR2 reads SMNVEV (reference sequence). This CDR3 has 14 amino acids. V was pared by 0 bases and J by 6 bases, with 2 bases of the junction left unmatched. This CDR3 is CASSLSGTRDTQYF. CDR3 bases: TGTGCCAGCAGTTTATCGGGGACTAGGGATACGCAGTATTTT.

The gene calls are TRBV2 and TRBJ1-1, with a possible D match to TRBD1 (5 bases). The V end was cut by 7 bases, the J end by 2 bases, with 11 bases between. Germline assignment: CDR1 SNHLY and CDR2 FYNNEI. The CDR3 is 13 amino acids. Here the CDR3 DNA reads TGTGCCAGCACTCAGGGCGCCAACACTGAAGCTTTCTTT. Encoded protein: CASTQGANTEAFF.

This clonotype has only a few counts. The chain has TRBV6-2 or TRBV6-3 and TRBJ2-5; 7 positions match TRBD2. J was trimmed by 2 bases and V by 3 bases; bases with no gene match: 9. The germline V gene encodes CDR1 MNHEY and CDR2 SVGEGT. This CDR3 has 16 amino acids. CDR3 sequence reads: CASSYGGSGLQETQYF. The DNA for the CDR3 is TGTGCCAGCAGTTATGGCGGTAGCGGGCTACAAGAGACCCAGTACTTC.

The rearrangement links TRBV29-1 to TRBJ1-4, with TRBD1 matching over 8 bases. The CDR3 has 13 amino acids. V lost 6 bases, J lost 6 bases, and 6 bases stayed unmatched. The germline gives CDR1 SQVTM, CDR2 ANQGSEA. CDR3 amino acids: CSVIQGGDEKLFF. The CDR3 bases are TGCAGCGTGATACAGGGGGGGGATGAAAAACTGTTTTTT.

This clonotype was observed once. This chain uses TRBV6-2 or TRBV6-3 with TRBJ1-3; TRBD1 might be the D (5 bases). V was cut by 6 bases and J by 4 bases, with 13 bases left in between. The CDR3 consists of 14 residues. CDR1 and CDR2 from the germline V gene are MNHEY and SVGEGT. The CDR3 DNA follows: TGTGCCAGCAGGGGAACAGGTTTCGGAAACACCATATATTTT. Its translation: CASRGTGFGNTIYF.

The V and J genes are TRBV3-1 and TRBJ2-5, with 15 bases that match TRBD2. Germline V gene data show CDR1 as LGHDT and CDR2 as YNNKEL (reference sequence). The CDR3 is 17 amino acids. V shed 5 bases and J 1 base; nucleotides not matched to a gene: 5. Here the CDR3 DNA reads TGTGCCAGCAGCTTGGGGACTAGCGGGGGGTCCCAAGAGACCCAGTACTTC. It translates to CASSLGTSGGSQETQYF.

The rearrangement uses TRBV20-1 and TRBJ1-1; D call uncertain. The CDR3 is 13 amino acids. Germline assignment: CDR1 DFQATT and CDR2 SNEGSKA (reference sequence). Between the trimmed V and J ends, which lost 3 bases and 0 bases, there was a span of 8 bases. CDR3 coding DNA: TGCAGTGCTAGCAACACGGTGAACACTGAAGCTTTCTTT. Translation: CSASNTVNTEAFF.

V is TRBV28 and J is TRBJ2-6; 8 positions match TRBD1. Germline CDR1 and CDR2: MDHEN and SYDVKM. The CDR3 runs to 16 residues. J lost 3 bases, V lost 2 bases, and 3 bases had no gene match. DNA of the CDR3: TGTGCCAGCAGTTTAGGCAGGGGGCGTGGGGCCAACGTCCTGACTTTC. It specifies CASSLGRGRGANVLTF.

This clonotype showed up many times. The gene calls are TRBV4-3 and TRBJ2-2; D gene uncertain. The V end was cut by 8 bases, the J end by 0 bases, with 13 bases between. Germline V gene data show CDR1 as LGHNA and CDR2 as YSLEER. There are 15 residues in the CDR3. CDR3 bases: TGCGCCAGCGCTCGAGTGGCGACGAACACCGGGGAGCTGTTTTTT. Translating gives CASARVATNTGELFF.

The chain carries TRBV28 and TRBJ2-7; 11 positions match TRBD2. The CDR3 covers 18 residues. CDR1 MDHEN and CDR2 SYDVKM come from the germline V gene. After removal of 5 bases from V and 2 bases from J, the junction contained 14 bases not matched to a gene. The CDR3 DNA is TGTGCCAGCAGTCCGACGGGGTTGCTAGCGGGAGGCCCCTACGAGCAGTACTTC. It encodes CASSPTGLLAGGPYEQYF.

The chain carries TRBV24-1 and TRBJ2-1, with a weak D call TRBD1 (6 bases). V was clipped by 4 bases and J by 4 bases, with 13 bases between them. This CDR3 is 15 amino acids long. Germline lookup yields CDR1 KGHDR and CDR2 SFDVKD. The CDR3 here is CATSDPVGAYNEQFF. CDR3 nucleotide sequence: TGTGCCACCAGTGACCCCGTGGGGGCGTACAATGAGCAGTTCTTC.

This clonotype was observed a few times. The V call is TRBV7-2, the J call TRBJ2-1; D uncertain. The V gene lost 0 bases and the J gene lost 11 bases, with 5 bases spanning the gap. CDR3 length equals 11 residues. CDR1 is SGHTA and CDR2 is FQGNSA in the germline V gene. CDR3 sequence (DNA): TGTGCCAGCAGCTTAGCTAGGCAGCAGTTCTTC. Amino acids: CASSLARQQFF. The whole variable domain, remainder taken from reference TRBV7-2 and TRBJ2-1, is GAGVSQSPSNKVTEKGKDVELRCDPISGHTALYWYRQSLGQGLEFLIYFQGNSAPDKSGLPSDRFSAERTGGSVSTLTIQRTQQEDSAVYLCASSLARQQFFGPGTRLTVL.

This rearrangement joins TRBV7-9 to TRBJ1-1, with D unresolved. The CDR3 is made up of 11 amino acids. The germline gives CDR1 SEHNR, CDR2 FQNEAQ (reference sequence). Trimming removed 1 base from V and 8 bases from J, with 5 bases in between. In DNA, the CDR3 is TGTGCCAGCAGCTTAGTTTCAGAAGCTTTCTTT. It translates to CASSLVSEAFF. The full variable domain, rest sourced from reference TRBV7-9 and TRBJ1-1, is DTGVSQNPRHKITKRGQNVTFRCDPISEHNRLYWYRQTLGQGPEFLTYFQNEAQLEKSRLLSDRFSAERPKGSFSTLEIQRTEQGDSAMYLCASSLVSEAFFGQGTRLTVV.

In its sample, this clonotype was seen a few times. The DNA of the CDR3 is TGTGCCAGCAGTCATTTAGCGGCCCTCTCCTACAATGAGCAGTTCTTC. As protein: CASSHLAALSYNEQFF. The chain uses TRBV6-2 or TRBV6-3 and TRBJ2-1, with D perhaps matching TRBD2 (6 bases). Between the trimmed V and J ends, which lost 5 bases and 0 bases, there was a span of 14 bases. The CDR3 sequence is 16 residues long. CDR1 and CDR2 from the germline V gene are MNHEY and SVGEGT.

This clonotype was seen a handful of times. The chain employs TRBV20-1 and TRBJ2-3, with D perhaps matching TRBD2 (7 bases). The CDR3 has 14 residues. The germline V and J ends were trimmed by 0 bases and 6 bases, with 13 bases remaining between them. In germline, CDR1 is DFQATT, CDR2 SNEGSKA (reference sequence). This CDR3 reads CSARDGGGPDTQYF. In DNA form, the CDR3 reads TGCAGTGCTAGAGATGGGGGGGGGCCGGATACGCAGTATTTT.

This clonotype was observed a handful of times. The chain employs TRBV20-1 and TRBJ2-7; 8 positions match TRBD1. V shed 1 base, J shed 4 bases, and the junction held 12 bases outside the gene matches. Germline V gene lookup returns CDR1 DFQATT and CDR2 SNEGSKA (reference sequence). The CDR3 runs 16 residues. The CDR3 loop is CSARGRSRQGSYEQYF. In nucleotides, the CDR3 is TGCAGTGCTAGAGGGAGGTCGAGACAGGGGAGTTACGAGCAGTACTTC.

This clonotype was seen a few times. This rearrangement joins TRBV6-1 to TRBJ2-3, with 10 bases fitting TRBD1. Germline lookup yields CDR1 MNHNS and CDR2 SASEGT. The CDR3 spans 14 residues. After removal of 7 bases from V and 4 bases from J, the junction contained 5 bases not matched to a gene. Here the CDR3 DNA reads TGTGCCAGCACTCGGACAGGGGGTGCAGATACGCAGTATTTT. Its translation is CASTRTGGADTQYF.

The genes are TRBV2 and TRBJ1-4; D unresolved. Trimming left V 6 bases short and J 7 bases short, with 15 bases between. The CDR3 has 14 amino acids. Germline V gives CDR1 SNHLY, CDR2 FYNNEI. CDR3 protein: CASRRRSSGEKLFF. The CDR3 DNA reads TGTGCCAGCAGACGACGTTCGTCGGGTGAAAAACTGTTTTTT.

This chain joins TRBV9 and TRBJ2-2, with a possible D match to TRBD1 (5 bases). Germline lookup yields CDR1 SGDLS and CDR2 YYNGEE. The V gene lost 4 bases and the J gene lost 7 bases, with 14 bases spanning the gap. CDR3 length: 14 residues. In DNA form, the CDR3 reads TGTGCCAGCAGCCCACGACCAGGGTTCGGGGAGCTGTTTTTT. As protein: CASSPRPGFGELFF.

This rearrangement joins TRBV2 to TRBJ1-5, with D tentatively TRBD1 (6 bases). Trimming removed 4 bases at V and 3 bases at J, with 7 bases between. The CDR3 runs to 13 residues. Germline CDR1 and CDR2: SNHLY and FYNNEI. The CDR3 sequence is CASSGDINQPQHF. CDR3 bases: TGTGCCAGCAGTGGGGACATCAATCAGCCCCAGCATTTT.

The chain uses TRBV11-2 and TRBJ2-7; 7 bases line up with TRBD2. V lost 1 base to trimming and J lost 5 bases; unmatched junction nucleotides: 8. Germline V gene data show CDR1 as SGHAT and CDR2 as FQNNGV. This CDR3 comprises 15 residues. CDR3 sequence: CASSLGSGGTHEQYF. DNA for the CDR3: TGTGCCAGCAGCTTAGGTTCCGGGGGGACCCACGAGCAGTACTTC.

The J gene is TRBJ1-4, the V gene TRBV5-5; D unclear. Germline values: CDR1 SGHKS, CDR2 YYEKEE (reference sequence). Trimming took off 1 base at V and 3 bases at J, with 4 bases between the two ends. The CDR3 spans 13 residues. CDR3 protein: CASSLLPNEKLFF. The CDR3 region has the DNA TGTGCCAGCAGCTTGCTACCTAATGAAAAACTGTTTTTT.

The genes are TRBV5-5 and TRBJ1-1, with 9 bases aligning to TRBD1. Germline trimming cut 2 bases from V and 5 bases from J; bases unmatched to any gene: 7. The CDR3 spans 15 residues. In germline, CDR1 is SGHKS, CDR2 YYEKEE (reference sequence). The CDR3 coding sequence is TGTGCCAGCAGCTTCACAGGGGGCAAGTTAACTGAAGCTTTCTTT. It codes for CASSFTGGKLTEAFF.

This clonotype was seen only a few times. CDR3 sequence reads: CASSADRFGYSEQFF. CDR3 bases: TGCGCCAGCAGCGCAGACAGGTTTGGATATAGTGAGCAGTTCTTC. J is TRBJ2-1 and V is TRBV5-1; weak D call: TRBD1 (6 bases). The CDR3 has 15 residues. CDR1 is SGHRS, CDR2 YFSETQ, per germline. V was cut by 4 bases and J by 9 bases, with 20 bases left in between.

Only a few counts were recorded for this clonotype. The gene calls are TRBV5-4 and TRBJ1-2, with 10 bases aligning to TRBD1. This CDR3 contains 17 residues. Losses at the gene ends were 4 bases for V and 2 bases for J; bases not matched to a gene: 11. Germline CDR1 SGHNT, CDR2 YYREEE (reference sequence). As DNA, the CDR3 is TGTGCCAGCAGCCCCGCTGTCGGGACAGGGGAGAACTATGGCTACACCTTC. It translates to CASSPAVGTGENYGYTF.